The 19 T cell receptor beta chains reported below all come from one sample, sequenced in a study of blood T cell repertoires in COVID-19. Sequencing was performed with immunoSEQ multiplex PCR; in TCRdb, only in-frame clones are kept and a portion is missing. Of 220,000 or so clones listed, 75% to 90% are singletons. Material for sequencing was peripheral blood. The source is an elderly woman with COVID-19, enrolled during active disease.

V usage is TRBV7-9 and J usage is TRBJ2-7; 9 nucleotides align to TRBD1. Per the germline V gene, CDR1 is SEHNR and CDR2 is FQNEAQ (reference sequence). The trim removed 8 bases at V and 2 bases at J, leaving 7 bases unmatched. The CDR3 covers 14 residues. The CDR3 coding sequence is TGTGCCAGCGGCCGGGGGGACAGGGCCTACGAGCAGTACTTC. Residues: CASGRGDRAYEQYF.

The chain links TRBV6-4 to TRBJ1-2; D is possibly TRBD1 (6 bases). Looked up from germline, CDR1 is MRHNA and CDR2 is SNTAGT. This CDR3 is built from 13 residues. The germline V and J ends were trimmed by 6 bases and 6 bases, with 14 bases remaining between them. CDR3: CASRGQGSDGYTF. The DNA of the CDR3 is TGTGCCAGCAGAGGCCAGGGGAGCGATGGCTACACCTTC.

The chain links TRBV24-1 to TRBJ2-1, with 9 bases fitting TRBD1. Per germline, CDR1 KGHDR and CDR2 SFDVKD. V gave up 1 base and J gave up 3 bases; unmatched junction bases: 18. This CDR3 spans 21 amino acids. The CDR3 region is CATSDFPRTGVERGLYNEQFF. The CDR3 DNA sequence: TGTGCCACCAGTGATTTTCCCAGGACAGGGGTCGAGCGGGGCCTCTACAATGAGCAGTTCTTC.

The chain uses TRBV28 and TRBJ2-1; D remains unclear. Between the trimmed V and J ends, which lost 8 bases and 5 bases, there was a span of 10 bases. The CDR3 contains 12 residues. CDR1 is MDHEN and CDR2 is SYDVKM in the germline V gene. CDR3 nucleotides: TGTGCCAGCGGGCTTCAACACAATGAGCAGTTCTTC. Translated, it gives CASGLQHNEQFF.

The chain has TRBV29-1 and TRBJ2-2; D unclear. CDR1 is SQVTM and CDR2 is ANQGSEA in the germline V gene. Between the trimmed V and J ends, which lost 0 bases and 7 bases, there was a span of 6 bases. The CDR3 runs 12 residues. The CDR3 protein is CSVEDHVGELFF. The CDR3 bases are TGCAGCGTTGAAGATCATGTCGGGGAGCTGTTTTTT.

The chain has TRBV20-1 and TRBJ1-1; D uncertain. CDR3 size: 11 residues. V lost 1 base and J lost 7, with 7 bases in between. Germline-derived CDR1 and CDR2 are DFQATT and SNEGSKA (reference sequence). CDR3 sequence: CSARVQIEAFF. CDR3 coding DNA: TGCAGTGCTAGAGTTCAAATTGAAGCTTTCTTT.

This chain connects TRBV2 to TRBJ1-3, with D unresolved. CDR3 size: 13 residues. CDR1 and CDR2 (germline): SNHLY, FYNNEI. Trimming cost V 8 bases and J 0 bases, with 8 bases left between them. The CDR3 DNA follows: TGTGCCAGCGGGCAGAGCTCTGGAAACACCATATATTTT. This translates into CASGQSSGNTIYF.

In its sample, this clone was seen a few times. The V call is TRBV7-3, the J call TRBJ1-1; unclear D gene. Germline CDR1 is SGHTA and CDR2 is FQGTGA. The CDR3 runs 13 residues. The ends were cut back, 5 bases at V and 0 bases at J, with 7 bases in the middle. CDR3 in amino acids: CASSLHMNTEAFF. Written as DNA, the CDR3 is TGTGCCAGCAGCCTCCACATGAACACTGAAGCTTTCTTT.

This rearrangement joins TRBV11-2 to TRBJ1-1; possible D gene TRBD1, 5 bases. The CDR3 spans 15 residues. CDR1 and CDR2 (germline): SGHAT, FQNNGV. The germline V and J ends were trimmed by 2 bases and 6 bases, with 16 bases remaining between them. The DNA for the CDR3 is TGTGCCAGCAGCTTACGTTGGCAGGGTAAGGCTGAAGCTTTCTTT. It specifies CASSLRWQGKAEAFF.

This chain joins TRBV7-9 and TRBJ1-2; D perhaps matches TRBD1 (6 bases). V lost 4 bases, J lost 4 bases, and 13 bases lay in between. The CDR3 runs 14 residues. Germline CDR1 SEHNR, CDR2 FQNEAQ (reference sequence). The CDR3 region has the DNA TGTGCCAGCAGCTCCAGGACAGAACTCTATGGCTACACCTTC. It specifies CASSSRTELYGYTF.

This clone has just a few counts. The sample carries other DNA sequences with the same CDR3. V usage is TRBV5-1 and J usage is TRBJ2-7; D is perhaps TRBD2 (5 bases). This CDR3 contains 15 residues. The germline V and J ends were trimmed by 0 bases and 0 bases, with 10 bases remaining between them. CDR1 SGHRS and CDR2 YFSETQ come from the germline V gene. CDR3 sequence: CASSLVSGSSYEQYF. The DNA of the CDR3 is TGCGCCAGCAGCTTGGTAAGCGGCAGCTCCTACGAGCAGTACTTC.

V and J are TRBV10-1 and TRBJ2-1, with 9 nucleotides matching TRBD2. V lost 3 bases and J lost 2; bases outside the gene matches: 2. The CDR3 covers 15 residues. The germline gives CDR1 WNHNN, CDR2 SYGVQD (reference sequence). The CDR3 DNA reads TGCGCCAGCAGTGACGGCGGGGGGGCCTACAATGAGCAGTTCTTC. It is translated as CASSDGGGAYNEQFF.

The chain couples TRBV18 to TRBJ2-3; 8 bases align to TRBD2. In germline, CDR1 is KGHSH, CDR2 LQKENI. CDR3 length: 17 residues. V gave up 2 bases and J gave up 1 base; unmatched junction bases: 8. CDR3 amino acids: CASSPRELAGRTDTQYF. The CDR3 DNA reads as TGTGCCAGCTCACCAAGGGAGCTAGCGGGCCGCACAGATACGCAGTATTTT. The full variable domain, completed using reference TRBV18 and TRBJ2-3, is NAGVMQNPRHLVRRRGQEARLRCSPMKGHSHVYWYRQLPEEGLKFMVYLQKENIIDESGMPKERFSAEFPKEGPSILRIQQVVRGDSAAYFCASSPRELAGRTDTQYFGPGTRLTVL.

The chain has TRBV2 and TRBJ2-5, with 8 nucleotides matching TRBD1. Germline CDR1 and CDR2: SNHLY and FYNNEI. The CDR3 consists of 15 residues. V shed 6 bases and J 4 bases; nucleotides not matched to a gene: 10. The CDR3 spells CASRRDRTDPETQYF. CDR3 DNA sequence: TGTGCCAGCAGAAGGGACAGGACTGACCCAGAGACCCAGTACTTC.

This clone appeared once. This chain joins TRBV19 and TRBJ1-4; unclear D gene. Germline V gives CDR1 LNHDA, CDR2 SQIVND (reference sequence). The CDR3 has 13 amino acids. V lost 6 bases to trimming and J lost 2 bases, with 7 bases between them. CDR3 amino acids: CASRSGTNEKLFF. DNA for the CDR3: TGTGCCAGTAGGAGTGGTACTAATGAAAAACTGTTTTTT. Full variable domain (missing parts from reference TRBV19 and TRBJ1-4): DGGITQSPKYLFRKEGQNVTLSCEQNLNHDAMYWYRQDPGQGLRLIYYSQIVNDFQKGDIAEGYSVSREKKESFPLTVTSAQKNPTAFYLCASRSGTNEKLFFGSGTQLSVL.

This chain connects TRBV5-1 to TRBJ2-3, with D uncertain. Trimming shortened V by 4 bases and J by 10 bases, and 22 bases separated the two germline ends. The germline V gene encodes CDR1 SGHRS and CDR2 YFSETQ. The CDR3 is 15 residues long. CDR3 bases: TGCGCCAGCAGCAGCAGGCTAAGAGACCGCTCTTCGCAGTATTTT. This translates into CASSSRLRDRSSQYF.

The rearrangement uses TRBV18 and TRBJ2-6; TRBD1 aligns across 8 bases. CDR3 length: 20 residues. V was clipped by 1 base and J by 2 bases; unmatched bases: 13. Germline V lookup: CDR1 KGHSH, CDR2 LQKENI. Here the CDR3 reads CASSPQTTWTGSAGANVLTF. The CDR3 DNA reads TGTGCCAGCTCACCACAGACGACTTGGACAGGGTCAGCTGGGGCCAACGTCCTGACTTTC.

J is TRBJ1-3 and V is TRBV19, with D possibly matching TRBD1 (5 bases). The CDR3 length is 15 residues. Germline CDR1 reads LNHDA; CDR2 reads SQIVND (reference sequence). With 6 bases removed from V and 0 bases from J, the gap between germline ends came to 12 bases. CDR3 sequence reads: CASRPGRDSGNTIYF. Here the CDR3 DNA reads TGTGCCAGTAGGCCGGGCAGGGACTCTGGAAACACCATATATTTT. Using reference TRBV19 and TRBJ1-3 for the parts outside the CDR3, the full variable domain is DGGITQSPKYLFRKEGQNVTLSCEQNLNHDAMYWYRQDPGQGLRLIYYSQIVNDFQKGDIAEGYSVSREKKESFPLTVTSAQKNPTAFYLCASRPGRDSGNTIYFGEGSWLTVV.

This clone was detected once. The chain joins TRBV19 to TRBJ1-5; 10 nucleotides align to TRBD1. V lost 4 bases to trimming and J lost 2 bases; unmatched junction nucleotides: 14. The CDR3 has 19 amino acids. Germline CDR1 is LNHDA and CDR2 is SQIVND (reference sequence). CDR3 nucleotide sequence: TGTGCCAGTAGTAATATTCCCGGGACAGGGGTCGTCGGCAATCAGCCCCAGCATTTT. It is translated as CASSNIPGTGVVGNQPQHF.